Sequencing of this T cell receptor (beta chain) was carried out in a study of Graves' ophthalmopathy and Graves' hyperthyroidism. Study-wide background: Untreated patients at initial diagnosis provided peripheral blood.

In this sample, this clonotype turned up many times. The study amplified TCR beta CDR3 regions using RNA transcripts. An opening RT-PCR round employed HTBI primers and preceded a second-round multiplex PCR. MiXCR, applied by TCRdb to the multiplex PCR reads, yields one record per CDR3 protein. Counted here are roughly 480,000 distinct CDR3 sequences, approximately 15% occurring once; the ten biggest clones make up 8% to 10%. Sequenced: blood. The clonotype comes from a woman in her twenties or thirties with Graves' ophthalmopathy.

DNA of the CDR3: TGTGCCAGCAGTGGGACAGGGATCGATGAAGCTTTCTTT. Encoded protein: CASSGTGIDEAFF. The chain employs TRBV6-1 and TRBJ1-1, with 8 positions matching TRBD1. The CDR3 contains 13 residues. CDR1 is MNHNS, CDR2 SASEGT, per germline. J gave up 7 bases and V 4 bases, and 5 bases lay outside the gene matches.